Given below is one TCR beta chain in context. Participant reports of clinical history set cohort assignment. The data were obtained in a study of blood T cell repertoires in COVID-19. On the study more broadly: Sample material is recorded as cDNA or gDNA derived from T cells, B-cell-depleted T cells, or PBMCs.

The method was immunoSEQ multiplex PCR; TCRdb's version includes in-frame clones alone and lacks a portion of them. The sample consists of fewer than 250,000 clones, around nine tenths of them appearing once. V was trimmed by 0 bases and J by 6 bases, leaving 11 bases between them. Germline V gene data show CDR1 as LNHNV and CDR2 as YYDKDF (reference sequence). CDR3 size: 14 residues. Material: PBMCs or T cells enriched from blood (not recorded which). This sequence was found in a young man in a cohort exposed to, infected with or recovered from COVID-19 (not recorded which). The rearrangement uses TRBV15 and TRBJ1-1; tentatively, D is TRBD1 (6 bases). The CDR3 DNA sequence: TGTGCCACCAGCAGAGATTTAGGGGGTCCTGAAGCTTTCTTT. It is translated as CATSRDLGGPEAFF.